A selection of T cell receptor beta chains follows, all from one sample in a study of blood T cell repertoires in COVID-19. Data came from immunoSEQ multiplex PCR; TCRdb stores just in-frame clones and leaves some out. The sample includes tens of thousands of clones, 65% to 90% of them seen just once. The sequenced sample consisted of peripheral blood. Receptors were obtained from a woman aged 60-70 years with acute or convalescent COVID-19. The CDR3 runs from the conserved cysteine through the conserved F or W. Fields, in order: V gene, J gene, clone size, D gene, CDR3 length, CDR3 DNA, CDR3 protein. A D gene is named only where the DNA matches it firmly. Clone size is given for some rows only: seen once, a few or many times, or a class if the clone is expanded.

V gene: TRBV2
J gene: TRBJ1-1
clone size: NA
D gene: NA
CDR3 length: 14
CDR3 DNA: TGTGCCAGCACCCTGGACACGGTGGGGACTGAAGCTTTCTTT
CDR3 protein: CASTLDTVGTEAFF

V gene: TRBV9
J gene: TRBJ1-3
clone size: NA
D gene: NA
CDR3 length: 15
CDR3 DNA: TGTGCCAGCAGCGTACAGGGTAATTCTGGAAACACCATATATTTT
CDR3 protein: CASSVQGNSGNTIYF

V gene: TRBV5-6
J gene: TRBJ1-6
clone size: NA
D gene: TRBD1
CDR3 length: 16
CDR3 DNA: TGTGCCAGCAGCTTTGGGACAGGTTCGATTTATTCACCCCTCCACTTT
CDR3 protein: CASSFGTGSIYSPLHF

V gene: TRBV7-9
J gene: TRBJ2-1
clone size: NA
D gene: TRBD2
CDR3 length: 15
CDR3 DNA: TGTGCCAGCAGTCGACTAGCTAGGTCCTACAATGAGCAGTTCTTC
CDR3 protein: CASSRLARSYNEQFF

V gene: TRBV7-9
J gene: TRBJ2-6
clone size: NA
D gene: NA
CDR3 length: 18
CDR3 DNA: TGTGCCAGCAGCTTAGGGACAAACTACGGCTCTGGGGCCAACGTCCTGACTTTC
CDR3 protein: CASSLGTNYGSGANVLTF

V gene: TRBV27
J gene: TRBJ2-7
clone size: NA
D gene: TRBD2
CDR3 length: 15
CDR3 DNA: TGTGCCAGCAGTTTAGGTGGAGCGGGGTCCTACGAGCAGTACTTC
CDR3 protein: CASSLGGAGSYEQYF

V gene: TRBV11-3
J gene: TRBJ2-1
clone size: NA
D gene: TRBD2
CDR3 length: 19
CDR3 DNA: TGTGCCAGCAGCTCCCGAGGAGCGGGAGGCAACCGGGAGGACAATGAGCAGTTCTTC
CDR3 protein: CASSSRGAGGNREDNEQFF

V gene: TRBV27
J gene: TRBJ1-5
clone size: NA
D gene: TRBD1
CDR3 length: 15
CDR3 DNA: TGTGCCAGCAGTTTAGGGACAGGGGGGAATCAGCCCCAGCATTTT
CDR3 protein: CASSLGTGGNQPQHF

V gene: TRBV2
J gene: TRBJ2-2
clone size: NA
D gene: NA
CDR3 length: 14
CDR3 DNA: TGTGCCAGCCAGGGTCCCGCGAACACCGGGGAGCTGTTTTTT
CDR3 protein: CASQGPANTGELFF

V gene: TRBV19
J gene: TRBJ2-4
clone size: NA
D gene: TRBD1
CDR3 length: 17
CDR3 DNA: TGTGCCAGTAGTATGACAGGGGGAGTTTTAGCCAAAAACATTCAGTACTTC
CDR3 protein: CASSMTGGVLAKNIQYF

V gene: TRBV5-1
J gene: TRBJ2-1
clone size: NA
D gene: NA
CDR3 length: 14
CDR3 DNA: TGCGCCAGCAGCGAGTCGCTGAACTACAATGAGCAGTTCTTC
CDR3 protein: CASSESLNYNEQFF

V gene: TRBV11-2
J gene: TRBJ2-3
clone size: NA
D gene: NA
CDR3 length: 13
CDR3 DNA: TGTGCCAGCAGCGGACAGGGAGGGGATACGCAGTATTTT
CDR3 protein: CASSGQGGDTQYF

V gene: TRBV28
J gene: TRBJ1-2
clone size: few
D gene: NA
CDR3 length: 13
CDR3 DNA: TGTGCCAGCAGGAAACAGGGACCCTATGGCTACACCTTC
CDR3 protein: CASRKQGPYGYTF

V gene: TRBV29-1
J gene: TRBJ1-2
clone size: NA
D gene: NA
CDR3 length: 13
CDR3 DNA: TGCAGCGTAACCCTATCGGGGAACTATGGCTACACCTTC
CDR3 protein: CSVTLSGNYGYTF

V gene: TRBV18
J gene: TRBJ1-1
clone size: NA
D gene: TRBD1
CDR3 length: 14
CDR3 DNA: TGTGCCAGCTCACCAGGGACAGGGAACTCTGAAGCTTTCTTT
CDR3 protein: CASSPGTGNSEAFF

V gene: TRBV19
J gene: TRBJ1-2
clone size: few
D gene: NA
CDR3 length: 13
CDR3 DNA: TGTGCCAGCTACGGGACTATGGTTCATGGCTACACCTTC
CDR3 protein: CASYGTMVHGYTF

V gene: TRBV4-1
J gene: TRBJ1-3
clone size: once
D gene: NA
CDR3 length: 15
CDR3 DNA: TGCGCCAGCAGCCAAGAATCAGTCTCTGGAAACACCATATATTTT
CDR3 protein: CASSQESVSGNTIYF

V gene: TRBV6-5
J gene: TRBJ1-2
clone size: NA
D gene: NA
CDR3 length: 14
CDR3 DNA: TGTGCCAGCAGCCCAGCGGGGGGTGACTATGGCTACACCTTC
CDR3 protein: CASSPAGGDYGYTF

V gene: TRBV3-1/TRBV3-2
J gene: TRBJ1-3
clone size: NA
D gene: NA
CDR3 length: 13
CDR3 DNA: TGTGCCAGCAGCCCCCTGTCTGGAAACACCATATATTTT
CDR3 protein: CASSPLSGNTIYF

V gene: TRBV11-2
J gene: TRBJ2-3
clone size: NA
D gene: TRBD2
CDR3 length: 16
CDR3 DNA: TGTGCCAGCAGCTTAGGACTAGCGGGAGTCACAGATACGCAGTATTTT
CDR3 protein: CASSLGLAGVTDTQYF

V gene: TRBV12-5
J gene: TRBJ1-1
clone size: NA
D gene: NA
CDR3 length: 13
CDR3 DNA: TGTGCTAGTGGTTTACCCCCCCCGGCGGTGGCTTTCTTT
CDR3 protein: CASGLPPPAVAFF

V gene: TRBV10-3
J gene: TRBJ1-2
clone size: few
D gene: NA
CDR3 length: 14
CDR3 DNA: TGTGCCATCAGTGCCGCTGGGCAGCTCTATGGCTACACCTTC
CDR3 protein: CAISAAGQLYGYTF

V gene: TRBV11-3
J gene: TRBJ2-1
clone size: NA
D gene: TRBD2
CDR3 length: 15
CDR3 DNA: TGTGCCAGCAGCTTAGGAGGGACTAGCGGGACTGAGCAGTTCTTC
CDR3 protein: CASSLGGTSGTEQFF

V gene: TRBV6-5
J gene: TRBJ1-2
clone size: NA
D gene: TRBD1
CDR3 length: 13
CDR3 DNA: TGTGCCAGCAGTTACGCTGACAGGGGTGGCTACACCTTC
CDR3 protein: CASSYADRGGYTF

V gene: TRBV5-4
J gene: TRBJ2-1
clone size: few
D gene: TRBD1
CDR3 length: 16
CDR3 DNA: TGTGCCAGCAGCCGGGTCCGACAGGGCTCCTACAATGAGCAGTTCTTC
CDR3 protein: CASSRVRQGSYNEQFF

V gene: TRBV20-1
J gene: TRBJ1-2
clone size: NA
D gene: NA
CDR3 length: 10
CDR3 DNA: TGCAGTGTGGGGGGGGTTGGCTACACCTTC
CDR3 protein: CSVGGVGYTF

V gene: TRBV18
J gene: TRBJ2-1
clone size: NA
D gene: TRBD2
CDR3 length: 14
CDR3 DNA: TGTGCCAGCTCACCGCAGCGGGAGGGCAATGAGCAGTTCTTC
CDR3 protein: CASSPQREGNEQFF

V gene: TRBV29-1
J gene: TRBJ2-7
clone size: NA
D gene: NA
CDR3 length: 15
CDR3 DNA: TGCAGCGTTGGGGCGGGTACCACGGTACACTACGAGCAGTACTTC
CDR3 protein: CSVGAGTTVHYEQYF

V gene: TRBV30
J gene: TRBJ2-3
clone size: NA
D gene: TRBD2
CDR3 length: 18
CDR3 DNA: TGTGCCTGGAGTGTGACTAGCGGGGGGGCCGCTTTCACAGATACGCAGTATTTT
CDR3 protein: CAWSVTSGGAAFTDTQYF

V gene: TRBV18
J gene: TRBJ2-2
clone size: NA
D gene: TRBD1
CDR3 length: 15
CDR3 DNA: TGTGCCAGCTCACCGACAGGGATGGACACCGGGGAGCTGTTTTTT
CDR3 protein: CASSPTGMDTGELFF

V gene: TRBV5-3
J gene: TRBJ2-7
clone size: few
D gene: NA
CDR3 length: 14
CDR3 DNA: TGTGCCTGGGCCCCCGGGATCAAGTCCCTCGAGCAGTACTTC
CDR3 protein: CAWAPGIKSLEQYF

V gene: TRBV24-1
J gene: TRBJ2-5
clone size: NA
D gene: NA
CDR3 length: 15
CDR3 DNA: TGTGCCACCAGTGATTTGCGACCGGGAATGGAGACCCAGTACTTC
CDR3 protein: CATSDLRPGMETQYF

V gene: TRBV3-1/TRBV3-2
J gene: TRBJ2-5
clone size: NA
D gene: TRBD2
CDR3 length: 16
CDR3 DNA: TGTGCCAGCAGCCAAGAGACTAGCGGGAGGTGGGAGACCCAGTACTTC
CDR3 protein: CASSQETSGRWETQYF

V gene: TRBV28
J gene: TRBJ2-5
clone size: NA
D gene: TRBD1
CDR3 length: 14
CDR3 DNA: TGTGCCAGCAGCGGGACAGGGGGCTTAGAGACCCAGTACTTC
CDR3 protein: CASSGTGGLETQYF

V gene: TRBV5-4
J gene: TRBJ2-5
clone size: NA
D gene: TRBD1
CDR3 length: 16
CDR3 DNA: TGTGCCAGCAGCTTTACCGGGACAGGGTGGGGGGAGACCCAGTACTTC
CDR3 protein: CASSFTGTGWGETQYF

V gene: TRBV18
J gene: TRBJ1-2
clone size: NA
D gene: NA
CDR3 length: 14
CDR3 DNA: TGTGCCAGCTCAACAGGGAAGGAAGACTATGGCTACACCTTC
CDR3 protein: CASSTGKEDYGYTF

V gene: TRBV7-8
J gene: TRBJ2-7
clone size: NA
D gene: NA
CDR3 length: 14
CDR3 DNA: TGTGCCAGCAGCTTGAGCGGGGACAACTACGAGCAGTACTTC
CDR3 protein: CASSLSGDNYEQYF

V gene: TRBV7-8
J gene: TRBJ2-7
clone size: few
D gene: TRBD2
CDR3 length: 16
CDR3 DNA: TGTGCCAGCAGCTTATACACTAGCGGGAGAGGGAACGAGCAGTACTTC
CDR3 protein: CASSLYTSGRGNEQYF

V gene: TRBV18
J gene: TRBJ1-1
clone size: NA
D gene: NA
CDR3 length: 15
CDR3 DNA: TGTGCCAGCTCACCTTCCGGGGTTTCGAACACTGAAGCTTTCTTT
CDR3 protein: CASSPSGVSNTEAFF

V gene: TRBV29-1
J gene: TRBJ1-1
clone size: NA
D gene: NA
CDR3 length: 13
CDR3 DNA: TGCAGCGGATACAGGGCGAGCGGCACTGAAGCTTTCTTT
CDR3 protein: CSGYRASGTEAFF

V gene: TRBV2
J gene: TRBJ2-7
clone size: NA
D gene: NA
CDR3 length: 12
CDR3 DNA: TGTGCCAGCAGTTTTAAGTTGGGCACGCAGTACTTC
CDR3 protein: CASSFKLGTQYF

V gene: TRBV9
J gene: TRBJ1-2
clone size: NA
D gene: NA
CDR3 length: 13
CDR3 DNA: TGTGCCAGCAGCGTTCAGGGTGGCTATGGCTACACCTTC
CDR3 protein: CASSVQGGYGYTF

V gene: TRBV7-2
J gene: TRBJ2-1
clone size: NA
D gene: NA
CDR3 length: 15
CDR3 DNA: TGTGCCAGCAGCGAATCCGTCGGGACATACAATGAGCAGTTCTTC
CDR3 protein: CASSESVGTYNEQFF

V gene: TRBV29-1
J gene: TRBJ1-3
clone size: NA
D gene: TRBD1
CDR3 length: 12
CDR3 DNA: TGCAGCGTGACAGGGTCTGGAAACACCATATATTTT
CDR3 protein: CSVTGSGNTIYF

V gene: TRBV7-9
J gene: TRBJ2-3
clone size: NA
D gene: NA
CDR3 length: 14
CDR3 DNA: TGTGCCAGCAGCCGACGGGGGAGCACAGATACGCAGTATTTT
CDR3 protein: CASSRRGSTDTQYF